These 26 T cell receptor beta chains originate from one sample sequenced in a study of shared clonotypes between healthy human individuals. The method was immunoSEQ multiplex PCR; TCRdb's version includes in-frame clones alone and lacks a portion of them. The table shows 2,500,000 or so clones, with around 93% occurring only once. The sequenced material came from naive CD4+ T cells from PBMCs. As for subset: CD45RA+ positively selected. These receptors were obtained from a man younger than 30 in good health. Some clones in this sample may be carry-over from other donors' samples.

DNA of the CDR3: TGTGCCATCAGTGACGGGGACACCGGGGAGCTGTTTTTT. Protein sequence: CAISDGDTGELFF. The V call is TRBV10-3, the J call TRBJ2-2; a possible D gene is TRBD2 (5 bases). Per the germline V gene, CDR1 is ENHRY and CDR2 is SYGVKD. The length of the CDR3 is 13 residues. V shed 3 bases and J shed 3 bases, with 5 bases lying between them.

For the CDR3, the DNA is TGTGCCAGCAGCTTATGGGCTGGCCCCGGCTACGAGCAGTACTTC. It encodes CASSLWAGPGYEQYF. The rearrangement links TRBV7-9 to TRBJ2-7; no clear D. The CDR3 runs 15 residues. The germline gives CDR1 SEHNR, CDR2 FQNEAQ (reference sequence). Trimming removed 2 bases from V and 3 bases from J, with 14 bases in between.

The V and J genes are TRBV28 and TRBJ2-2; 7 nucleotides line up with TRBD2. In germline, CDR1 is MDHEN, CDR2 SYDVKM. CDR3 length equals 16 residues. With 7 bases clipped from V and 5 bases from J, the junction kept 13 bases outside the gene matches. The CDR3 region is CASTPWEGGLTGELFF. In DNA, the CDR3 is TGTGCCAGCACACCCTGGGAGGGAGGGCTGACCGGGGAGCTGTTTTTT. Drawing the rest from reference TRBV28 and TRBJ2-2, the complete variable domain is DVKVTQSSRYLVKRTGEKVFLECVQDMDHENMFWYRQDPGLGLRLIYFSYDVKMKEKGDIPEGYSVSREKKERFSLILESASTNQTSMYLCASTPWEGGLTGELFFGEGSRLTVL.

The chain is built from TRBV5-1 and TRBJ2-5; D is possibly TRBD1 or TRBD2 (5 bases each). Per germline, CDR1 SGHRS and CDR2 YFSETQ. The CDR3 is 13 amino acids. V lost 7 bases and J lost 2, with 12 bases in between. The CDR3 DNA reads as TGCGCCAGCCGACTACAGGAGCAAGAGACCCAGTACTTC. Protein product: CASRLQEQETQYF.

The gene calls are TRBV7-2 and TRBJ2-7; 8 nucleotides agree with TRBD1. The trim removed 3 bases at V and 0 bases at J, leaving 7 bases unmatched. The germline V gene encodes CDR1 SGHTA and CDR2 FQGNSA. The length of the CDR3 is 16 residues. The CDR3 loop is CASSLPGGRSSYEQYF. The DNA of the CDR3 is TGTGCCAGCAGCTTGCCAGGGGGCCGGAGCTCCTACGAGCAGTACTTC. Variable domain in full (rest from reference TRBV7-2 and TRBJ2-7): GAGVSQSPSNKVTEKGKDVELRCDPISGHTALYWYRQSLGQGLEFLIYFQGNSAPDKSGLPSDRFSAERTGGSVSTLTIQRTQQEDSAVYLCASSLPGGRSSYEQYFGPGTRLTVT.

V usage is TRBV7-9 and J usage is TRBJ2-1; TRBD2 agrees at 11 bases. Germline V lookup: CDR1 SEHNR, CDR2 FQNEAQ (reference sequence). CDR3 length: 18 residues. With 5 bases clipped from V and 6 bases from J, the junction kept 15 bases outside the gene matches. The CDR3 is CASSQPIAGGLQRNEQFF. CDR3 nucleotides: TGTGCCAGCAGCCAACCCATAGCGGGAGGGCTTCAGCGCAATGAGCAGTTCTTC.

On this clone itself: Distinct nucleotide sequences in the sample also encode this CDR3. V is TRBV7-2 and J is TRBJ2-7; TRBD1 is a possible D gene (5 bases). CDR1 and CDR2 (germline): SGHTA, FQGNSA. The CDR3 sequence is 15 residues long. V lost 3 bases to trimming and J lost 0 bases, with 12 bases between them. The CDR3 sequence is CASSLSRGSSYEQYF. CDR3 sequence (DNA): TGTGCCAGCAGCTTGAGTAGGGGAAGCTCCTACGAGCAGTACTTC.

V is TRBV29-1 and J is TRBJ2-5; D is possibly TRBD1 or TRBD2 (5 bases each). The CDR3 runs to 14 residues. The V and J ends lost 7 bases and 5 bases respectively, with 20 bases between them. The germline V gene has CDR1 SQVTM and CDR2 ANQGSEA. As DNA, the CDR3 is TGCAGCGCTGCGCCCGGGACCTCGAGGGAGACCCAGTACTTC. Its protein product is CSAAPGTSRETQYF.

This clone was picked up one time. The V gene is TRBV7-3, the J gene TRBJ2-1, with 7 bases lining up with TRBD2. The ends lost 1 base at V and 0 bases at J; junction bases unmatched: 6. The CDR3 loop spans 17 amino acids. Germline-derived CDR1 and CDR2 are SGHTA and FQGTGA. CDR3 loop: CASSLMPSGNSYNEQFF. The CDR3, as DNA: TGTGCCAGCAGCTTAATGCCCAGCGGGAACTCCTACAATGAGCAGTTCTTC.

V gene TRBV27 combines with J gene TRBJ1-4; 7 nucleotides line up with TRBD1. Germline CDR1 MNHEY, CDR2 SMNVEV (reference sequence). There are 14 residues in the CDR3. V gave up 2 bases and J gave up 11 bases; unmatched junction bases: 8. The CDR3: CASSLPRGGAKLFF. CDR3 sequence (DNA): TGTGCCAGCAGTTTACCCAGGGGGGGGGCTAAACTGTTTTTT.

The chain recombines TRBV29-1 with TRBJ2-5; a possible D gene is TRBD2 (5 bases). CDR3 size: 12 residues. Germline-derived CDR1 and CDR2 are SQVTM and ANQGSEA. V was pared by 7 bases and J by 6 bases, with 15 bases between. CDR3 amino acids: CSALGRGQTQYF. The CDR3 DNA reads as TGCAGCGCCCTGGGTCGCGGGCAGACCCAGTACTTC.

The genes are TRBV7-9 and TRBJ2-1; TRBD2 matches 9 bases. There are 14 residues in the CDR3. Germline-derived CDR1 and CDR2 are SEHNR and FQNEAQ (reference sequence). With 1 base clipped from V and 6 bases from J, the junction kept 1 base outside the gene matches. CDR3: CASSLGAGGNEQFF. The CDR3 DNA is TGTGCCAGCAGCTTAGGAGCGGGAGGCAATGAGCAGTTCTTC.

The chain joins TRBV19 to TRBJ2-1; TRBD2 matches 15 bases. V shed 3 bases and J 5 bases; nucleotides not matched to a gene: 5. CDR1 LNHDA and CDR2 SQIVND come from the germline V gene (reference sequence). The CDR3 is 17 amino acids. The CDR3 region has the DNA TGTGCCAGTAGTATGGGGGGACTAGCGGGAGGCCACAATGAGCAGTTCTTC. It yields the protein CASSMGGLAGGHNEQFF.

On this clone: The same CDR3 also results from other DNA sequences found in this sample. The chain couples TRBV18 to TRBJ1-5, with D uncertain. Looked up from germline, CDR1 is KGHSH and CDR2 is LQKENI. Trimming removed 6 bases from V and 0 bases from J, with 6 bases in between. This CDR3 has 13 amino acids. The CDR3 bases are TGTGCCAGCTCCCAAGGTAGCAATCAGCCCCAGCATTTT. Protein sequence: CASSQGSNQPQHF.

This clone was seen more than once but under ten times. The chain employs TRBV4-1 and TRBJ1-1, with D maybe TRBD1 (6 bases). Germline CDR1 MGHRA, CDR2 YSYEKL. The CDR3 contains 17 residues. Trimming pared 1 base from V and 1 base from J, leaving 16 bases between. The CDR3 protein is CASSQVQWGLGNTEAFF. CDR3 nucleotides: TGCGCCAGCAGCCAAGTTCAATGGGGGCTGGGGAACACTGAAGCTTTCTTT.

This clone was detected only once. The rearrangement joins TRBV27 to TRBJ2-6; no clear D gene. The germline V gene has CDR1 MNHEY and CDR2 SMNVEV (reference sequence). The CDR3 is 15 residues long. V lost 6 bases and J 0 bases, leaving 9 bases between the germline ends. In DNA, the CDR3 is TGTGCCAGCAGACCCACAGTCTCTGGGGCCAACGTCCTGACTTTC. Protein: CASRPTVSGANVLTF.

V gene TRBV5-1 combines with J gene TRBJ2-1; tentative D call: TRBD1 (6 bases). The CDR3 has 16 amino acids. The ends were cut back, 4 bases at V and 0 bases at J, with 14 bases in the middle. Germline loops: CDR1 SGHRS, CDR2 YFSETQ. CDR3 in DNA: TGCGCCAGCAGCGAGATTCCAGGGGCCTCCTACAATGAGCAGTTCTTC. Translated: CASSEIPGASYNEQFF.

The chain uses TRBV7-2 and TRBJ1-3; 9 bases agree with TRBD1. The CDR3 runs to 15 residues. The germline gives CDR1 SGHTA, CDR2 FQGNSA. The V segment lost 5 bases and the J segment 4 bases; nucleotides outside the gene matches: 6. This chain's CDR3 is CASSTTGGSGNTIYF. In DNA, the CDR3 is TGTGCCAGCAGCACCACAGGGGGCTCCGGAAACACCATATATTTT.

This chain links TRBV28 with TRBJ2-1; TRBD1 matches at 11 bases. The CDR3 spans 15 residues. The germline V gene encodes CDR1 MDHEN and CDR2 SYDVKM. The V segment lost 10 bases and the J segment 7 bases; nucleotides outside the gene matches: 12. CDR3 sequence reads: CATMRPGTGGNEQFF. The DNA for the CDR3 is TGTGCCACCATGAGACCCGGGACAGGGGGTAATGAGCAGTTCTTC.

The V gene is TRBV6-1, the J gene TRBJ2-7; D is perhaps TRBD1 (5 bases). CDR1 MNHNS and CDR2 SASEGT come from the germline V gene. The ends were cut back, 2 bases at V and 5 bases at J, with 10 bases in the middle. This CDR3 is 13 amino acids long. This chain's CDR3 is CASSERTRHEQYF. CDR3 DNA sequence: TGTGCCAGCAGTGAAAGGACAAGACACGAGCAGTACTTC.

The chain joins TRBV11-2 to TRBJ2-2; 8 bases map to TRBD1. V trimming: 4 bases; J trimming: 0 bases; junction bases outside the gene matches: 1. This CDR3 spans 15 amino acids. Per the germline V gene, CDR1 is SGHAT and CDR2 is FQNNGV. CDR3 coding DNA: TGTGCCAGCAGCTCAGGGGGCGCGAACACCGGGGAGCTGTTTTTT. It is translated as CASSSGGANTGELFF.

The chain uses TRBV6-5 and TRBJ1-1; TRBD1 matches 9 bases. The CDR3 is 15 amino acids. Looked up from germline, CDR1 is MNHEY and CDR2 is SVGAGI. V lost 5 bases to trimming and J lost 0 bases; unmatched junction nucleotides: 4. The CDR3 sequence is CASSPGQGLNTEAFF. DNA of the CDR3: TGTGCCAGCAGTCCAGGACAGGGGCTGAACACTGAAGCTTTCTTT.

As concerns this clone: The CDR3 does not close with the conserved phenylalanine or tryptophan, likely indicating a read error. CDR3 coding DNA: TGTGCCAGCAGCTTGAGTCCGGGAGTGACTGAAGCTTTCCTT. This codes for CASSLSPGVTEAFL. The rearrangement uses TRBV11-2 and TRBJ1-1; D not resolved. The CDR3 spans 14 residues. The germline V and J ends were trimmed by 3 bases and 5 bases, with 13 bases remaining between them. Germline V lookup: CDR1 SGHAT, CDR2 FQNNGV.

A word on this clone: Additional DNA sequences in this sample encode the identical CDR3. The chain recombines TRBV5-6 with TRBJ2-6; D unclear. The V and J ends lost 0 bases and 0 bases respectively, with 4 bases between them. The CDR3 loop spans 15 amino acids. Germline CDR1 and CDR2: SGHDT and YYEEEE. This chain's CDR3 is CASSLAGSGANVLTF. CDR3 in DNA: TGTGCCAGCAGCTTGGCGGGCTCTGGGGCCAACGTCCTGACTTTC.

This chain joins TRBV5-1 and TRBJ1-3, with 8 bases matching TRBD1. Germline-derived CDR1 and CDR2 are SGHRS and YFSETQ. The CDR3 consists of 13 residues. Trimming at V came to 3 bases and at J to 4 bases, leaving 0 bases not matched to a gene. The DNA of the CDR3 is TGCGCCAGCAGCTGGGACAGGGGAAACACCATATATTTT. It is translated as CASSWDRGNTIYF.

The chain's CDR3 is CASIWGRSDTDTQYF. The CDR3 DNA sequence: TGCGCCAGCATATGGGGGCGTTCGGACACAGATACGCAGTATTTT. This chain joins TRBV5-1 and TRBJ2-3, with TRBD1 as a possible D gene (6 bases). The V gene's germline CDR1 is SGHRS and CDR2 YFSETQ. The V gene lost 6 bases and the J gene lost 2 bases, with 16 bases spanning the gap. CDR3 length equals 15 residues.